This is a list of T cell receptor beta chains from one sample in a study of follicular helper T cells after annual influenza vaccination. Clones were read by immunoSEQ multiplex PCR, and TCRdb kept only the in-frame ones, dropping some. The table lists 9,000 to 13,000 clones, over 65% of them singletons, with over 0.7% in the top ten. The input for sequencing was CXCR5- memory CD4+ T cells sorted from blood, taken on the day of influenza vaccination. These receptors all stem from an adult who received the influenza vaccine. CDR3s include the opening cysteine and the closing phenylalanine or tryptophan. Fields, in order: clone size, D gene, V gene, J gene, CDR3 protein, CDR3 DNA. The D gene is left open where the match is weak. The size entry is marked missing in some rows and otherwise reads once, few, many or a size class.

once	TRBD2	TRBV15	TRBJ2-1	CATSWQLAGGYEQFF	TGTGCCACCAGCTGGCAACTAGCGGGAGGGTATGAGCAGTTCTTC
-	-	TRBV30	TRBJ2-5	CAWSEWKETQYF	TGTGCCTGGAGTGAGTGGAAAGAGACCCAGTACTTC
-	TRBD1	TRBV4-3	TRBJ2-7	CASSRGQGDEQYF	TGCGCCAGCAGCCGAGGACAGGGGGACGAGCAGTACTTC
-	-	TRBV11-2	TRBJ1-3	CASSLGGSGNTIYF	TGTGCCAGCAGCTTAGGGGGCTCTGGAAACACCATATATTTT
-	TRBD1	TRBV28	TRBJ2-7	CASSFSVDRAEQYF	TGTGCCAGCAGTTTCTCGGTGGACAGGGCCGAGCAGTACTTC
-	-	TRBV5-1	TRBJ2-7	CASSPTGANYEQYF	TGCGCCAGCAGCCCTACCGGGGCGAACTACGAGCAGTACTTC
-	-	TRBV6-6	TRBJ1-3	CASSFSGNTIYF	TGTGCCAGCAGCTTCTCTGGAAACACCATATATTTT
once	-	TRBV4-1	TRBJ2-7	CASSLDDRSTYEQYF	TGCGCCAGCAGCCTCGATGACAGGTCCACCTACGAGCAGTACTTC
once	TRBD1	TRBV18	TRBJ2-2	CASSPDRGQTGELFF	TGTGCCAGCTCACCAGACAGGGGGCAGACCGGGGAGCTGTTTTTT
-	-	TRBV5-1	TRBJ2-7	CASSYGGGSMSEQYF	TGCGCCAGCAGCTACGGGGGTGGGAGTATGAGCGAGCAGTACTTC
-	-	TRBV6-1	TRBJ1-4	CAGSWDGISNEKLFF	TGTGCCGGGTCTTGGGACGGTATTTCTAATGAAAAACTGTTTTTT
once	-	TRBV28	TRBJ1-5	CASSYIRGGSGYQPQHF	TGTGCCAGCAGTTACATACGGGGGGGGTCAGGCTATCAGCCCCAGCATTTT
-	-	TRBV14	TRBJ2-2	CASSFSLMGELFF	TGTGCCAGCAGCTTTTCCTTGATGGGGGAGCTGTTTTTT
-	-	TRBV5-1	TRBJ2-1	CASSLDGSSYNEQFF	TGCGCCAGCAGCTTGGACGGAAGCTCCTACAATGAGCAGTTCTTC
-	-	TRBV15	TRBJ2-2	CATSRVGTTANTGELFF	TGTGCCACCAGCAGAGTGGGGACAACCGCGAACACCGGGGAGCTGTTTTTT
-	-	TRBV4-1	TRBJ1-5	CASSQGTGLDQPQHF	TGCGCCAGCAGCCAAGGAACAGGGCTCGATCAGCCCCAGCATTTT
-	-	TRBV11-1	TRBJ2-5	CASSFGQETQYF	TGTGCCAGCAGCTTCGGGCAAGAGACCCAGTACTTC
once	-	TRBV19	TRBJ2-1	CASSLGLSTEQFF	TGTGCCAGTAGCCTAGGACTGTCCACAGAGCAGTTCTTC
-	TRBD1	TRBV6-6	TRBJ1-1	CASSFGQGNTEAFF	TGTGCCAGCAGCTTCGGACAGGGGAACACTGAAGCTTTCTTT
-	-	TRBV15	TRBJ1-1	CATSRVGDTEAFF	TGTGCCACCAGCAGAGTAGGGGACACTGAAGCTTTCTTT
few	-	TRBV6-1	TRBJ1-1	CASSLPEAFF	TGTGCCAGCAGCCTCCCTGAAGCTTTCTTT
few	TRBD1	TRBV7-9	TRBJ1-2	CASSYGTGDYTF	TGTGCCAGCAGCTACGGGACAGGGGACTACACCTTC
-	TRBD2	TRBV6-5	TRBJ2-1	CASSPSGTSYNEQFF	TGTGCCAGCAGTCCAAGCGGGACCTCCTACAATGAGCAGTTCTTC